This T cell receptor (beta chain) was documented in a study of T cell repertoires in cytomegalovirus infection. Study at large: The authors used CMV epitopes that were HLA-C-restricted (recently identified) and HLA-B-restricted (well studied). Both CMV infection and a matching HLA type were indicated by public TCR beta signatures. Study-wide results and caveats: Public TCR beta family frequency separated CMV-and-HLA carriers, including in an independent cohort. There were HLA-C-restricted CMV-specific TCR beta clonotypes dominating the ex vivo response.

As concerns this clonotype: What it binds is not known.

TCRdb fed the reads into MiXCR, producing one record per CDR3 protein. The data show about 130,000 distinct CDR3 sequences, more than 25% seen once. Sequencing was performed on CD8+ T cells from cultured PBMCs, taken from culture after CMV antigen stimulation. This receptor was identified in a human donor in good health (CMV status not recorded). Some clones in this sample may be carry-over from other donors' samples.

This chain's CDR3 is CASSTPGQDLLSNQPQHF. DNA of the CDR3: TGTGCCAGCAGTACACCGGGACAGGATCTTTTAAGCAATCAGCCCCAGCATTTT. The chain carries TRBV28 and TRBJ1-5, with 8 bases matching TRBD1. The CDR3 consists of 18 residues. Germline V lookup: CDR1 MDHEN, CDR2 SYDVKM. With V trimmed by 5 bases and J by 1 base, 13 bases remained unmatched.